This TCR beta chain was sequenced during a study of identical twins. cDNA molecules carried unique molecular identifiers, and template switching added a universal primer site. A single record per CDR3 protein comes from TCRdb applying MiXCR to the 5' RACE reads. The profile shows some 1,600,000 distinct CDR3 sequences, around a third of them singletons. The germline V gene has CDR1 SQVTM and CDR2 ANQGSEA. Trimming cost V 0 bases and J 2 bases; bases outside gene matches: 4. The CDR3 totals 15 residues. This clonotype has a handful of counts. Its cognate antigen is unknown. The study, taken as a whole, reports: Instead of following the same donors, the conclusions were based on cross-sectional statistical analysis. Among out-of-frame alpha sequences shared by twins, low generation probability occurred in excess.

This receptor was identified in a newborn girl in good health. Material: cord blood. The V gene is TRBV29-1, the J gene TRBJ2-1; 7 nucleotides line up with TRBD1. CDR3 sequence: CSVEDPDRPYNEQFF. In nucleotides, the CDR3 is TGCAGCGTTGAAGATCCGGACAGGCCCTACAATGAGCAGTTCTTC.